This T cell receptor (beta chain) is from a study of OX40 agonist ivuxolimab in advanced cancers. General observations from the study: On average, a greater number of expanded clones characterised CD8+ T cells relative to CD4+.

The CDR3 has 18 residues. Germline V CDR1 and CDR2: SGHRS, YFSETQ. Trimming removed 4 bases from V and 0 bases from J; junction bases left unmatched: 12. Only in-frame clones appear in the TCRdb table, and some are missing; sequencing was by immunoSEQ multiplex PCR. The profile shows roughly 37,000 clones, 74% of them singletons. In regard to this clone: Its target is unknown.

Baseline was the first blood sampling point, followed by cycle 4 day 1 and cycle 7 day 1. The rearrangement links TRBV5-1 to TRBJ2-4, with 8 nucleotides matching TRBD1. The input for sequencing was CD4+ or CD8+ T cells sorted from blood, taken in a trial of the OX40 agonist ivuxolimab. The clonotype was recovered from an adult with an advanced solid tumor such as melanoma, head and neck, liver or kidney cancer. In DNA form, the CDR3 reads TGCGCCAGCAGCCTCTGGACAGGGCGCGATCTAGCCAAAAACATTCAGTACTTC. Its translation: CASSLWTGRDLAKNIQYF.